This TCR beta chain originates from a study of blood T cell repertoires in COVID-19. Turning to the study itself: T cells, B-cell-depleted T cells, or PBMCs provided the cDNA or gDNA that served as material.

This CDR3 has 15 amino acids. From germline, CDR1 is PRHDT and CDR2 FYEKMQ (reference sequence). With 4 bases clipped from V and 0 bases from J, the junction kept 3 bases outside the gene matches. Followed over time, Seattle patients had been enrolled while infection was active. The method was immunoSEQ multiplex PCR; TCRdb's version includes in-frame clones alone and lacks a portion of them. The sample holds 300,000 to 350,000 clones, roughly nine tenths seen once. The chain is built from TRBV13 and TRBJ1-1, with 9 bases matching TRBD1. The source material was peripheral blood. This TCR derives from a woman aged 60-75 years with COVID-19, enrolled during active disease. The CDR3 DNA sequence: TGTGCCAGCAGCTCGACAGGGGGTATGAACACTGAAGCTTTCTTT. It yields the protein CASSSTGGMNTEAFF.